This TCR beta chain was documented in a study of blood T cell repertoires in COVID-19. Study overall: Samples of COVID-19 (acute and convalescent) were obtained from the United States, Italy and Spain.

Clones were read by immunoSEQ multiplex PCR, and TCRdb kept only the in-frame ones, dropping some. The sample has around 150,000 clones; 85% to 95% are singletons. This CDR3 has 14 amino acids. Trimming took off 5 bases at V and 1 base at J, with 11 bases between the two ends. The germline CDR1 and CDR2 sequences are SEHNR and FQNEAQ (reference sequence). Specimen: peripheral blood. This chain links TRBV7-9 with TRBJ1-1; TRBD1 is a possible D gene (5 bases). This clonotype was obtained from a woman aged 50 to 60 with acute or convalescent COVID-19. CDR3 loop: CASSAETGNTEAFF. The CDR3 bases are TGTGCCAGCAGCGCAGAAACAGGGAACACTGAAGCTTTCTTT.